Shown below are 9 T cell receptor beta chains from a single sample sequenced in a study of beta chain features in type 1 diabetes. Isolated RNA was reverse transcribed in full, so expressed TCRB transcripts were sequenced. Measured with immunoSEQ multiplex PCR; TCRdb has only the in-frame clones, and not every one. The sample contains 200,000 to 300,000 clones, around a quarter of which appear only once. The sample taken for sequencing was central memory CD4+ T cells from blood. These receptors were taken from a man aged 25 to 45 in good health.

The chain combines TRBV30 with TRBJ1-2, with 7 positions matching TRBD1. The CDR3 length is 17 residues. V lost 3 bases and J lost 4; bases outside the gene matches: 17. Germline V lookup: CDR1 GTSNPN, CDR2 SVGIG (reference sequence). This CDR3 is CAWRGKDTGTELYGYTF. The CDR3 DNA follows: TGTGCCTGGAGGGGCAAGGATACCGGGACAGAGCTCTATGGCTACACCTTC.

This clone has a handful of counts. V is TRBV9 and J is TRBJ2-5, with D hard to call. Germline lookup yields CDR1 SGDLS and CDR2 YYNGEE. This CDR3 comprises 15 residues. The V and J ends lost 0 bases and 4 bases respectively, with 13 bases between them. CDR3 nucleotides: TGTGCCAGCAGCGTAGGGAACGGCCCCGGAGAGACCCAGTACTTC. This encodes CASSVGNGPGETQYF.

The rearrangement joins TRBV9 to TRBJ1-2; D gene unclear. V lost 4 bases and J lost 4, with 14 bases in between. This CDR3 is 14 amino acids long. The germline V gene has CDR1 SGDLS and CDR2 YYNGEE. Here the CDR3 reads CASSLLGLTYGYTF. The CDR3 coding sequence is TGTGCCAGCAGCCTCCTCGGGTTGACCTATGGCTACACCTTC.

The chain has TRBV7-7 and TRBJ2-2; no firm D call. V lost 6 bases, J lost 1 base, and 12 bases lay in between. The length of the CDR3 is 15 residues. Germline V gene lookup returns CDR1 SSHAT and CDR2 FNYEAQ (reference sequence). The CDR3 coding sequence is TGTGCCAGCAGATCCGCCCCGGGGAACACCGGGGAGCTGTTTTTT. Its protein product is CASRSAPGNTGELFF.

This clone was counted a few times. CDR3: CAWSTREGQPQHF. CDR3 DNA sequence: TGTGCCTGGAGTACGAGGGAGGGTCAGCCCCAGCATTTT. The J gene is TRBJ1-5, the V gene TRBV30; D is unclear. Germline V gives CDR1 GTSNPN, CDR2 SVGIG (reference sequence). Trimming stripped 2 bases from V and 6 bases from J, with 11 bases between. CDR3 length equals 13 residues. The variable domain in full, with the rest retrieved from reference TRBV30 and TRBJ1-5, is SQTIHQWPATLVQPVGSPLSLECTVEGTSNPNLYWYRQAAGRGLQLLFYSVGIGQISSEVPQNLSASRPQDRQFILSSKKLLLSDSGFYLCAWSTREGQPQHFGDGTRLSIL.

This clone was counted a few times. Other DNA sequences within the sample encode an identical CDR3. The CDR3 here is CAWSGQGPYEQYF. CDR3 nucleotides: TGTGCCTGGAGTGGACAGGGACCCTACGAGCAGTACTTC. The chain uses TRBV30 and TRBJ2-7; 7 bases align to TRBD1. V lost 1 base, J lost 2 bases, and 2 bases stayed unmatched. This CDR3 comprises 13 residues. Germline V gives CDR1 GTSNPN, CDR2 SVGIG (reference sequence).

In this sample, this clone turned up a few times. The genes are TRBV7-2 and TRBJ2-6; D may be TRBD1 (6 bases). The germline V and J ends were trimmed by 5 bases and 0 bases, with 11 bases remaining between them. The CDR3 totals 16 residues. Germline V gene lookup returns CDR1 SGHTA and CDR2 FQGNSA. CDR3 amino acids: CASSPGQHSGANVLTF. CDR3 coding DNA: TGTGCCAGCAGCCCTGGACAGCACTCTGGGGCCAACGTCCTGACTTTC.

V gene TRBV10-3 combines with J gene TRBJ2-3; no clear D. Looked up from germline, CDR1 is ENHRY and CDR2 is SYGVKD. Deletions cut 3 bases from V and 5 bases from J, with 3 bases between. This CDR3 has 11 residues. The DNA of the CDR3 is TGTGCCATCAGTGAAGAAGATACGCAGTATTTT. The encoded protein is CAISEEDTQYF.

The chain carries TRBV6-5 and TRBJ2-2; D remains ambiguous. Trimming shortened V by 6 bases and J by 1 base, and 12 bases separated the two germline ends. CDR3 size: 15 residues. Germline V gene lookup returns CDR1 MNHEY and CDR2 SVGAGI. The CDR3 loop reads CASSKFRQNTGELFF. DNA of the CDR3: TGTGCCAGCAGCAAGTTCCGACAGAACACCGGGGAGCTGTTTTTT.